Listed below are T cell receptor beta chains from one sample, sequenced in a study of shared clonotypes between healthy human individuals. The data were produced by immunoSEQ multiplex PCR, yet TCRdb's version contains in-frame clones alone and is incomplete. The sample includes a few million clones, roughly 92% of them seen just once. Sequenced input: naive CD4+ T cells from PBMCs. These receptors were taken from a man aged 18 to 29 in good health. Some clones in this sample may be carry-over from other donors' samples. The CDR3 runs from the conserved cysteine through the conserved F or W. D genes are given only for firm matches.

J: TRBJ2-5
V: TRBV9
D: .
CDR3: CASSVVGGTEETQYF

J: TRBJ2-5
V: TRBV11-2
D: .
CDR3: CASSFYQSPETQYF

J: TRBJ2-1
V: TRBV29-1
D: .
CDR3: CSVDPRRRGEQFF

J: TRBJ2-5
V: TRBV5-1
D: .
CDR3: CASSPGVETQYF

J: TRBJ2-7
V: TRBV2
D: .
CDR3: CASSARRDRRGEQYF

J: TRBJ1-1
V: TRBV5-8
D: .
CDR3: CASSPPVGQVNTEAFF

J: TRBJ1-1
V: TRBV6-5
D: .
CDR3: CASSYDRRNTEAFF

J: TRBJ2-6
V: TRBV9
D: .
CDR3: CASSVAGANVLTF

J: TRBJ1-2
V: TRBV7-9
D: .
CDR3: CASSLGAVDGYTF

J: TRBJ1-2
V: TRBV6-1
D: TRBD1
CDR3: CASSDTGTGDGYTF

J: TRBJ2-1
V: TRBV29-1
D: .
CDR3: CSVGGQGVSYNEQFF

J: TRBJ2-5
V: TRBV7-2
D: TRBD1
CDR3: CASSLGTGLRVGQYF

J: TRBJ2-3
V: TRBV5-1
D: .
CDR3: CASSQGSFGTDTQYF

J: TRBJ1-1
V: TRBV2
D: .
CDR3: CASSVRTALDTEAFF

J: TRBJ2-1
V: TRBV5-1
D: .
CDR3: CASSLATGRSSYNEQFF

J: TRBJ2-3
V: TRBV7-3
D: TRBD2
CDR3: CASSNGLAGATDTQYF

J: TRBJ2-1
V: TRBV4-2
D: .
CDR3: CASSLGTNSYNEQFF

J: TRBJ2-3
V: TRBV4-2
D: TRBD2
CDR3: CASSQDLATTSGSTDTQYF

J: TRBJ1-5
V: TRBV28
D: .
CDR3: CASSPTGISNQPQHF

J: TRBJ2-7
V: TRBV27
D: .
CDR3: CASSRAGAVYEQYF

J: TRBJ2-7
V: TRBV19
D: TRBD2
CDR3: CASSTTGGGTYEQYF

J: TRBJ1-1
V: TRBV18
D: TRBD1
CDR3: CASSPPDRTNTEAFF

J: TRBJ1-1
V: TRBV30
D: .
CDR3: CAWDTAEGTEAFF

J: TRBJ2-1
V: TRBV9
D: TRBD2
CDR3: CASNAGLGNEQFF

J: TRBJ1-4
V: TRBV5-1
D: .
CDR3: CASSGGRALTNEKLFF

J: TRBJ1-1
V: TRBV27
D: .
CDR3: CVRGTEAFF

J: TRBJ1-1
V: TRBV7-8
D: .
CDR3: CASKRRRDGNMNTEAFF

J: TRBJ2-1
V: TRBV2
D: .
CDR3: CASSGTEYNEQFF

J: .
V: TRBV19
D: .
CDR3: CATRNPDRDYEQYF

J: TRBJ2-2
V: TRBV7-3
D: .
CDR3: CASSLNSGNTGELFF

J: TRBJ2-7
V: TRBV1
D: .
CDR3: CTSSQRSVVAFTYEQYF

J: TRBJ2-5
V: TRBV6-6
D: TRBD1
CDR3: CASSQIRGRVQETQYF

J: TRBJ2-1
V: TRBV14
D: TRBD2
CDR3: CASSLWAGLASNEQFF

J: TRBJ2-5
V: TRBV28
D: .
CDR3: CASSAGQETQYF

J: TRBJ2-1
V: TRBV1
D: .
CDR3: CTSSQDLLRDNEQFF

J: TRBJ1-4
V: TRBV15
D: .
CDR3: CATSNQRGTNEKLFF

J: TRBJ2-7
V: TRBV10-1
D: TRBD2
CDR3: CASSEPGLAVYEQYF

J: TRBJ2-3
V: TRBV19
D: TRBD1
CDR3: CAVRQGATDTQYF

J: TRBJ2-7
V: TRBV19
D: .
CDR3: CASSISGSSYEQYF

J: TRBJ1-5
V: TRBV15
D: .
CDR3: CATSRQHYSNQPQHF

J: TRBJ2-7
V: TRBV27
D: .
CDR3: CASSFDGVRADEQYF

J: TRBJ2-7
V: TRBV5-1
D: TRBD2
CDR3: CASRLAESSYEQYF

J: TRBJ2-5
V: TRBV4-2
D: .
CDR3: CASSRTPLAEQETQYF

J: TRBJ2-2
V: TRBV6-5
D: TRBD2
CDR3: CASSRTSAKGELFF

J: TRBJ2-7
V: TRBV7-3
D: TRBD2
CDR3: CASSPAPGLAGGEQYF

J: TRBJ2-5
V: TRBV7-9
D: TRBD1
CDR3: CASTPPRTGEYQETQYF

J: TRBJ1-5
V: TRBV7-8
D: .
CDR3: CASSLAPPGGKQPQHF

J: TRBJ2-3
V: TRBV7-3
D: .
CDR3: CASSSLGGTDTQYF

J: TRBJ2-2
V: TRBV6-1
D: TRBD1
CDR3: CASSEDYRGYGELFF

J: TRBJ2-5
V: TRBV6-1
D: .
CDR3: CASFQSVGAQYF

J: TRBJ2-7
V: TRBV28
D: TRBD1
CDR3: CASSLTGDSYEQYF

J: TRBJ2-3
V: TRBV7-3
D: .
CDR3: CASAQNPVLTDTQYF

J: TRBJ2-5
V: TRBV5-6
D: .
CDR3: CASSWRLGSREETQYF

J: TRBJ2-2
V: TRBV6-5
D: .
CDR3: CASSSLGIVSTGELFF